This T cell receptor (beta chain) was recorded in a study of cytotoxic CD8 clonotypes in ibrutinib-treated CLL. Deletions cut 10 bases from V and 1 base from J, with 13 bases between. Germline CDR1 MNHGY, CDR2 SAAAGT. The CDR3 spans 13 residues. Method: immunoSEQ multiplex PCR; TCRdb's copy keeps in-frame clones and lacks some. Found here are approximately 190,000 clones, approximately 70% of them singletons; the top ten hold 5.9%. This receptor was taken from a human donor with chronic lymphocytic leukemia. The sequenced sample was PBMCs, obtained after 12 months of ibrutinib treatment. The chain recombines TRBV6-8 with TRBJ2-5; D is unresolved. CDR3 amino acids: CANPFIPQETQYF. The CDR3 region has the DNA TGTGCCAACCCATTTATACCCCAAGAGACCCAGTACTTC.